Sequencing of this TCR beta chain was carried out in a study of vaccination and CD4 T cells after COVID-19. About the research overall: Six male and four female convalescents took part, two of them Hispanic. Overlapping SARS-CoV-2, HCoV-NL63, HCoV-OC43 and HCoV-229E spike peptides stimulated the cells.

Treatment meaning: approximately nine-day PBMC culture with coronavirus spike peptide pools or control peptides (ViraFEST assay). Harvesting of the unexposed donor's CD4+ T cells predated the COVID-19 pandemic (2011-2018). Findings and limits, study-wide: A median of 86.3% of reactive clones, in convalescent patients, became evident only post-vaccination.

The germline V and J ends were trimmed by 10 bases and 1 base, with 17 bases remaining between them. This CDR3 has 14 amino acids. Germline CDR1 and CDR2: SEHNR and FQNEAQ (reference sequence). Sequenced with the Oncomine TCR Beta short-read assay was DNA taken from cultured CD4+ T cells. TCRdb passed the PCR reads through MiXCR, listing each CDR3 protein once. The repertoire holds almost 7,500 distinct CDR3 sequences, with about 31% as singletons. Worth noting for this clonotype: Its specificity is unknown.

V gene TRBV7-9 combines with J gene TRBJ2-7; D unresolved. This receptor was obtained from a human donor in good health. The specimen was CD4+ T cells from blood, cultured in vitro. CDR3 in DNA: TGTGCCACGTCCCTTCCGACGTCGTCCTACGAGCAGTACTTC. Residues: CATSLPTSSYEQYF.